This T cell receptor (beta chain) was captured by sequencing in a study of OX40 agonist ivuxolimab in advanced cancers. Overall study: Partial responses were achieved by three patients: one hepatocellular carcinoma, two cutaneous melanoma.

Only in-frame clones appear in the TCRdb table, and some are missing; sequencing was by immunoSEQ multiplex PCR. The data contain about 75,000 clones, about nine tenths of them singletons. This clone occurred once. J gave up 2 bases and V 7 bases, and 6 bases lay outside the gene matches. The CDR3 runs 14 residues. In germline, CDR1 is SGHTA, CDR2 FQGNSA. This TCR came from an adult with an advanced solid tumor such as melanoma, head and neck, liver or kidney cancer. V gene TRBV7-2 combines with J gene TRBJ1-2; TRBD1 matches 8 bases. The input for sequencing was CD4+ or CD8+ T cells sorted from blood, taken in a trial of the OX40 agonist ivuxolimab. For the CDR3, the DNA is TGTGCCAGCACCCTGACAGGGGTGAACTATGGCTACACCTTC. This gives the protein CASTLTGVNYGYTF.